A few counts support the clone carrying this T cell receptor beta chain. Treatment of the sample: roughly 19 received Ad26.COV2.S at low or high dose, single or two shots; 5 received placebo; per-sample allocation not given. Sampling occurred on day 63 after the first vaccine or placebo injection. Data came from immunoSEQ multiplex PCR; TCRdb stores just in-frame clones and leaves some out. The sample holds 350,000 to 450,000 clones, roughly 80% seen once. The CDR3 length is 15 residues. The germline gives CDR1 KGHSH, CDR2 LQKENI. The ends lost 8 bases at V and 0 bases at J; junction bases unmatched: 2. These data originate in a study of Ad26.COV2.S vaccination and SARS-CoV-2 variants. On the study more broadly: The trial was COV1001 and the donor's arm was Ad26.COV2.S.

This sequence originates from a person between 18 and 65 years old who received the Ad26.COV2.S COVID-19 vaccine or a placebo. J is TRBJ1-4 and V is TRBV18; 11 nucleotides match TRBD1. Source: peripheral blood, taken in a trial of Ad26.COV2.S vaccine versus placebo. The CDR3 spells CASGGQGATNEKLFF. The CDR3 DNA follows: TGTGCCAGCGGGGGACAGGGGGCAACTAATGAAAAACTGTTTTTT.